These 9 T cell receptor beta chains were all obtained from the same sample, sequenced in a study of post-analysis software for immune sequencing data. What these receptors recognize is not known. Libraries were made from TCR beta cDNA, and they carried unique molecular identifiers. TCRdb called the PCR reads again in MiXCR, with one record for every CDR3 protein. The sample has about 810,000 distinct CDR3 sequences; about 50% are singletons. General study points: Included in a set of roughly five TRBV segments more frequent in patients than controls were TRBV5-6, TRBV5-1 and TRBV20-1.

Source material: blood. All receptors come from a girl between 10 and 17 years old with multiple sclerosis.

The chain recombines TRBV20-1 with TRBJ2-3; 7 nucleotides match TRBD2. This CDR3 has 16 residues. Germline V gene data show CDR1 as DFQATT and CDR2 as SNEGSKA (reference sequence). Losses at the gene ends were 0 bases for V and 2 bases for J; bases not matched to a gene: 8. The CDR3 sequence is CSARDLGRGFTDTQYF. The CDR3 DNA reads TGCAGTGCTAGAGATTTAGGGCGGGGGTTCACAGATACGCAGTATTTT.

This clonotype has more than one count but fewer than ten. The rearrangement uses TRBV29-1 and TRBJ2-7; TRBD1 matches at 7 bases. The CDR3 totals 12 residues. With V trimmed by 7 bases and J by 3 bases, 6 bases remained unmatched. Germline V CDR1 and CDR2: SQVTM, ANQGSEA. The CDR3 bases are TGCAGCGCCAACAGGGGCGGCTACGAGCAGTACTTC. The encoded protein is CSANRGGYEQYF.

V is TRBV20-1 and J is TRBJ1-5; TRBD1 matches 7 bases. The germline CDR1 and CDR2 sequences are DFQATT and SNEGSKA (reference sequence). Trimming at V came to 3 bases and at J to 7 bases, leaving 6 bases not matched to a gene. This CDR3 has 13 residues. CDR3 bases: TGCAGTGCTAGTGAGGGAGGGGGCCAGCCCCAGCATTTT. Encoded protein: CSASEGGGQPQHF.

The V and J genes are TRBV20-1 and TRBJ2-7, with 7 bases matching TRBD2. The V gene end was trimmed by 3 bases and the J gene end by 0 bases; junction bases not matched to a gene: 2. Looked up from germline, CDR1 is DFQATT and CDR2 is SNEGSKA (reference sequence). This CDR3 is 13 amino acids long. The CDR3 sequence is CSASGRISYEQYF. The CDR3 nucleotides read TGCAGTGCTAGCGGGAGGATCTCCTACGAGCAGTACTTC.

The V gene is TRBV29-1, the J gene TRBJ2-5, with D possibly matching TRBD1 (7 bases). The germline V gene has CDR1 SQVTM and CDR2 ANQGSEA. CDR3 length: 15 residues. V lost 4 bases and J 0 bases, leaving 15 bases between the germline ends. The CDR3 nucleotides are TGCAGCGTTGGGAGGGGTGGGACAGACCAAGAGACCCAGTACTTC. Translation gives CSVGRGGTDQETQYF.

This clonotype was observed a few times. The chain has TRBV3-1 and TRBJ2-5, with D unresolved. The J call may be in error: the DNA end matches TRBJ2-7 better. Germline V gives CDR1 LGHDT, CDR2 YNNKEL (reference sequence). This CDR3 is 12 amino acids long. CDR3 sequence (DNA): TGTGCCAGCAGCCAACGTTCCCACGAGCAGTACTTC. Residues: CASSQRSHEQYF.

The V call is TRBV29-1, the J call TRBJ2-3; 9 bases are a match to TRBD2. The CDR3 totals 14 residues. Per germline, CDR1 SQVTM and CDR2 ANQGSEA. Trimming cost V 3 bases and J 1 base; bases outside gene matches: 2. As DNA, the CDR3 is TGCAGCGTTGATCGCGGGGGGGGCACAGATACGCAGTATTTT. Protein sequence: CSVDRGGGTDTQYF.

The chain combines TRBV12-3 or TRBV12-4 with TRBJ2-1; 10 nucleotides align to TRBD2. CDR3 size: 17 residues. V lost 7 bases and J lost 1; bases outside the gene matches: 10. DNA for the CDR3: TGTGCCAGCACTGAACCCGGGACTAGCGCGTCCTACAATGAGCAGTTCTTC. This encodes CASTEPGTSASYNEQFF.

This sequence joins TRBV5-1 and TRBJ2-5; the D call may be TRBD1 or TRBD2 (6 bases each). Germline V gives CDR1 SGHRS, CDR2 YFSETQ. Trimming removed 5 bases from V and 2 bases from J, with 16 bases in between. CDR3 length: 15 residues. This CDR3 reads CASRLEGGGQETQYF. The CDR3 coding sequence is TGCGCCAGCAGACTGGAGGGGGGTGGGCAAGAGACCCAGTACTTC.